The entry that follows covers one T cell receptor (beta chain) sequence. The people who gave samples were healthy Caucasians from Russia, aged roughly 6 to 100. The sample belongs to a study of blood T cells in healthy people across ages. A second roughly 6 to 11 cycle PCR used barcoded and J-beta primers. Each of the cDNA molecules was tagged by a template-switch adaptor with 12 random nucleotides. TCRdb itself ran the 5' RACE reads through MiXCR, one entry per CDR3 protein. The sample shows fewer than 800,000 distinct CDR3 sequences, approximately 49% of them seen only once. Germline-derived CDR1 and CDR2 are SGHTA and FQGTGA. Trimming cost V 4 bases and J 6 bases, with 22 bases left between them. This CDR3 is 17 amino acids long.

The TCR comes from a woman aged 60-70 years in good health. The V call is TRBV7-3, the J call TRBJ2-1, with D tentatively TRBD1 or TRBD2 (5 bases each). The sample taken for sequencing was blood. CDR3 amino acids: CASSSTSGTKILNEQFF. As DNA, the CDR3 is TGTGCCAGCAGCTCAACTTCCGGGACCAAGATACTCAATGAGCAGTTCTTC. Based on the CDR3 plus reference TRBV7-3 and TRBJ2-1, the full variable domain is GAGVSQTPSNKVTEKGKYVELRCDPISGHTALYWYRQSLGQGPEFLIYFQGTGAADDSGLPNDRFFAVRPEGSVSTLKIQRTERGDSAVYLCASSSTSGTKILNEQFFGPGTRLTVL.